The present TCR beta chain was sequenced within a study of blood T cell repertoires in COVID-19. Overall study: PBMCs, B-cell-depleted T cells, or T cells were the source of the cDNA or gDNA that made up the material.

Some clones are missing from TCRdb's copy, which holds only in-frame ones; the method was immunoSEQ multiplex PCR. The profile shows nearly 15,000 clones, about 80% of them singletons. The sample holds a few counts of this clone. The receptor's source is a human donor in a cohort sampled during active COVID-19. Sequenced input: peripheral blood.

The CDR3 DNA sequence: TGTGCCAGCAGCCCCCGGGAAGGTAATGAGCAGTTCTTC. Translation: CASSPREGNEQFF. This chain joins TRBV3-1 (or the pseudogene TRBV3-2) and TRBJ2-1; tentatively, D is TRBD2 (5 bases). Germline V gene data show CDR1 as LGHDT and CDR2 as YNNKEL (reference sequence). V was pared by 4 bases and J by 7 bases, with 11 bases between. The length of the CDR3 is 13 residues.